Below are 9 T cell receptor beta chains sequenced from a single sample in a study of blood T cells in healthy people across ages. Then a second PCR, running about 6 to 12 cycles, was carried out with a sample-barcoded 5' primer and a J-beta primer mix. TCRdb itself ran the 5' RACE reads through MiXCR, one entry per CDR3 protein. The sample has around 900,000 distinct CDR3 sequences, roughly 51% seen once. The sample taken for sequencing was blood. The receptors originated from a woman aged 55-75 years in good health.

The gene calls are TRBV5-1 and TRBJ1-2; D is unclear. Trimming removed 1 base from V and 4 bases from J, with 17 bases in between. Germline lookup yields CDR1 SGHRS and CDR2 YFSETQ. This CDR3 region has 16 residues. The CDR3 is CASSLSVMDRFYGYTF. CDR3 sequence (DNA): TGCGCCAGCAGCTTGAGTGTGATGGATCGGTTCTATGGCTACACCTTC. Full variable domain (missing parts from reference TRBV5-1 and TRBJ1-2): KAGVTQTPRYLIKTRGQQVTLSCSPISGHRSVSWYQQTPGQGLQFLFEYFSETQRNKGNFPGRFSGRQFSNSRSEMNVSTLELGDSALYLCASSLSVMDRFYGYTFGSGTRLTVV.

There are a few counts of this clonotype. The chain has TRBV7-2 and TRBJ2-7, with TRBD1 identical over 8 bases. This CDR3 has 15 amino acids. Trimming cost V 7 bases and J 4 bases; bases outside gene matches: 12. The germline V gene encodes CDR1 SGHTA and CDR2 FQGNSA. CDR3 coding DNA: TGTGCCAGCAAAGAAACAGGGGGAGAATATTACGAGCAGTACTTC. Its protein product is CASKETGGEYYEQYF.

This chain joins TRBV27 and TRBJ2-7; 10 bases line up with TRBD1. The germline gives CDR1 MNHEY, CDR2 SMNVEV (reference sequence). The CDR3 extends over 15 amino acids. Unmatched junction bases numbered 4, after V lost 2 bases and J lost 3 bases. CDR3 region: CASSLKRDRGYEQYF. The CDR3 nucleotides are TGTGCCAGCAGTTTAAAGCGGGACAGGGGCTACGAGCAGTACTTC.

This clonotype appeared a few times. The chain has TRBV10-2 and TRBJ2-4, with 7 bases aligning to TRBD1. CDR1 WSHSY and CDR2 SAAADI come from the germline V gene. The CDR3 covers 15 residues. J lost 12 bases, V lost 2 bases, and 13 bases had no gene match. The CDR3: CASSEARGQIRHQYF. The CDR3 DNA follows: TGCGCCAGCAGTGAGGCCCGGGGACAGATTCGGCATCAGTACTTC.

V is TRBV29-1 and J is TRBJ2-7; D is ambiguous. Trimming removed 7 bases at V and 5 bases at J, with 9 bases between. Germline values: CDR1 SQVTM, CDR2 ANQGSEA. This CDR3 has 10 amino acids. The CDR3 DNA reads TGCAGCGCGTACTTCCACGAGCAGTACTTC. This codes for CSAYFHEQYF.

This clonotype occurred a few times. The chain recombines TRBV20-1 with TRBJ2-4, with D tentatively TRBD1 or TRBD2 (5 bases each). The CDR3 has 10 residues. Trimming removed 5 bases from V and 8 bases from J, with 7 bases in between. CDR1 is DFQATT and CDR2 is SNEGSKA in the germline V gene (reference sequence). The CDR3 sequence: CSALGDIQYF. CDR3 DNA sequence: TGCAGTGCTCTGGGGGACATTCAGTACTTC.

The chain employs TRBV20-1 and TRBJ2-1; 9 nucleotides line up with TRBD2. The assigned J gene may be wrong: the sequence end matches TRBJ2-7 better. Germline V gene sequence: CDR1 DFQATT, CDR2 SNEGSKA (reference sequence). The CDR3 length is 16 residues. DNA for the CDR3: TGCAGTGCTAGGAGTCGAGTAGCGGGAGCGAACAATGAGCAGTACTTC. Protein: CSARSRVAGANNEQYF.

This clonotype was seen only a few times. The chain has TRBV20-1 and TRBJ2-5; D gene unclear. V lost 6 bases and J lost 5, with 13 bases in between. The CDR3 is 12 amino acids. Germline-derived CDR1 and CDR2 are DFQATT and SNEGSKA (reference sequence). The CDR3 DNA follows: TGCAGTGCCACGGCTGGAGTGGAGACCCAGTACTTC. Its translation: CSATAGVETQYF.

This rearrangement joins TRBV20-1 to TRBJ2-1; D is undetermined. Trimming pared 3 bases from V and 0 bases from J, leaving 12 bases between. Germline V gene sequence: CDR1 DFQATT, CDR2 SNEGSKA (reference sequence). The CDR3 totals 15 residues. CDR3 coding DNA: TGCAGTGCTAGGAGGTCGGGTATCTCCTACAATGAGCAGTTCTTC. Its translation is CSARRSGISYNEQFF.